One and the same sample provided the 21 T cell receptor beta chains below, sequenced in a study of blood T cell repertoires in COVID-19. TCRdb's copy holds only in-frame clones and misses some; the assay was immunoSEQ multiplex PCR. The sample lists about 180,000 clones; roughly four fifths were seen once. Sequenced material: peripheral blood. The source is a woman between 70 and 85 years old with COVID-19, enrolled during active disease.

In this sample, this clone turned up once. The V and J genes are TRBV28 and TRBJ2-7, with 7 bases identical to TRBD1. This CDR3 contains 16 residues. Trimming cost V 6 bases and J 1 base; bases outside gene matches: 12. Germline values: CDR1 MDHEN, CDR2 SYDVKM. DNA for the CDR3: TGTGCCAGCAGACTTACCACCGACAGGGCGTCCTACGAGCAGTACTTC. Amino acids: CASRLTTDRASYEQYF.

V gene TRBV29-1 combines with J gene TRBJ2-7, with D possibly being TRBD1 (6 bases). The CDR3 totals 13 residues. The germline V gene encodes CDR1 SQVTM and CDR2 ANQGSEA. V shed 6 bases and J shed 3 bases, with 15 bases lying between them. DNA of the CDR3: TGCAGCGTCCTACAGGGAATTAGCTACGAGCAGTACTTC. Translating it yields CSVLQGISYEQYF.

The V call is TRBV29-1, the J call TRBJ2-2, with 8 bases matching TRBD1. CDR1 SQVTM and CDR2 ANQGSEA come from the germline V gene. CDR3 length: 15 amino acids. The J segment lost 4 bases and the V segment lost 4 bases, leaving 8 bases of the junction unmatched. CDR3 region: CSVGIGDRFTGELFF. For the CDR3, the DNA is TGCAGCGTTGGAATTGGGGACAGGTTCACCGGGGAGCTGTTTTTT.

This clone was observed at least ten times. The chain couples TRBV6-2 or TRBV6-3 to TRBJ2-1; 7 bases line up with TRBD2. The germline CDR1 and CDR2 sequences are MNHEY and SVGEGT. The ends lost 2 bases at V and 9 bases at J; junction bases unmatched: 7. This CDR3 has 14 residues. DNA for the CDR3: TGTGCCAGCAGTTACGGCGGACTAGTAAGTGAGCAGTTCTTC. It specifies CASSYGGLVSEQFF.

The rearrangement uses TRBV2 and TRBJ1-5; no clear D gene. V was cut by 6 bases and J by 3 bases, with 12 bases left in between. Germline V gives CDR1 SNHLY, CDR2 FYNNEI. The CDR3 runs to 14 residues. The CDR3 DNA reads as TGTGCCAGCAGGGGCGACGGCTACAATCAGCCCCAGCATTTT. Translation: CASRGDGYNQPQHF.

V usage is TRBV30 and J usage is TRBJ2-3; 14 bases are a match to TRBD2. The CDR3 covers 14 residues. Trimming took 5 bases from V and 5 from J; bases not matched to a gene: 3. Germline values: CDR1 GTSNPN, CDR2 SVGIG (reference sequence). CDR3 sequence (DNA): TGTGCCTGGGCGACTAGCGGGAGGGGAGATACGCAGTATTTT. Encoded protein: CAWATSGRGDTQYF.

The J gene is TRBJ1-1, the V gene TRBV11-2; 7 bases are a match to TRBD1. CDR3 length equals 14 residues. Unmatched junction bases numbered 6, after V lost 3 bases and J lost 5 bases. Germline CDR1 and CDR2: SGHAT and FQNNGV. The CDR3 bases are TGTGCCAGCAGCTTCCCAGGGGGTAGGACTGAAGCTTTCTTT. Residues: CASSFPGGRTEAFF.

This clone has only a few counts. The chain is built from TRBV7-2 and TRBJ2-7; D is ambiguous. Looked up from germline, CDR1 is SGHTA and CDR2 is FQGNSA. This CDR3 is 12 amino acids long. Trimming cost V 3 bases and J 3 bases, with 6 bases left between them. CDR3 sequence (DNA): TGTGCCAGCAGCTTTATGAGCTACGAGCAGTACTTC. Encoded protein: CASSFMSYEQYF. Variable domain in full (rest from reference TRBV7-2 and TRBJ2-7): GAGVSQSPSNKVTEKGKDVELRCDPISGHTALYWYRQSLGQGLEFLIYFQGNSAPDKSGLPSDRFSAERTGGSVSTLTIQRTQQEDSAVYLCASSFMSYEQYFGPGTRLTVT.

The V call is TRBV10-3, the J call TRBJ2-7; a weak D match, TRBD2 (5 bases). Deletions cut 0 bases from V and 2 bases from J, with 14 bases between. Germline values: CDR1 ENHRY, CDR2 SYGVKD. The CDR3 is 16 residues long. The CDR3 coding sequence is TGTGCCATCAGTGAGTCAACCCGGGAAACCCCCTACGAGCAGTACTTC. Translation gives CAISESTRETPYEQYF.

In its sample, this clone was seen once. The chain joins TRBV18 to TRBJ1-5, with 7 bases that match TRBD1. This CDR3 is 14 amino acids long. J gave up 5 bases and V 6 bases, and 7 bases lay outside the gene matches. CDR1 is KGHSH and CDR2 is LQKENI in the germline V gene. Here the CDR3 DNA reads TGTGCCAGCTCGCCGACAGGGACGGATCAGCCCCAGCATTTT. Its protein product is CASSPTGTDQPQHF.

This sequence joins TRBV5-1 and TRBJ1-1; the match to TRBD1 covers 8 bases. The CDR3 totals 17 residues. Germline CDR1 reads SGHRS; CDR2 reads YFSETQ. Trimming took 3 bases from V and 4 from J; bases not matched to a gene: 14. CDR3 in amino acids: CASSSTIPGGAGTEAFF. The CDR3, as DNA: TGCGCCAGCAGCTCGACAATCCCAGGGGGCGCCGGCACTGAAGCTTTCTTT.

The J gene is TRBJ1-2, the V gene TRBV30; 7 nucleotides align to TRBD1. This CDR3 comprises 13 residues. Trimming removed 4 bases from V and 8 bases from J; junction bases left unmatched: 10. CDR1 GTSNPN and CDR2 SVGIG come from the germline V gene (reference sequence). The chain's CDR3 is CAWTLSTGKGYTF. The CDR3 region has the DNA TGTGCCTGGACCCTGTCGACAGGGAAAGGCTACACCTTC.

J is TRBJ2-7 and V is TRBV28; 7 positions agree with TRBD1. The CDR3 runs 14 residues. Germline assignment: CDR1 MDHEN and CDR2 SYDVKM. V lost 4 bases, J lost 7 bases, and 10 bases stayed unmatched. CDR3 DNA sequence: TGTGCCAGCAGTTCGAGGACAGGCCTGGGAGAGCAGTACTTC. It yields the protein CASSSRTGLGEQYF.

The chain is built from TRBV30 and TRBJ1-3; TRBD1 matches 8 bases. V trimming: 5 bases; J trimming: 13 bases; junction bases outside the gene matches: 16. The length of the CDR3 is 14 residues. Germline values: CDR1 GTSNPN, CDR2 SVGIG (reference sequence). The CDR3 is CAWGKTDRDRRIYF. DNA of the CDR3: TGTGCCTGGGGGAAAACGGACAGGGACCGGCGAATATATTTT.

The chain recombines TRBV7-9 with TRBJ2-2; D is possibly TRBD1 (6 bases). Germline CDR1 is SEHNR and CDR2 is FQNEAQ (reference sequence). Trimming took off 2 bases at V and 0 bases at J, with 10 bases between the two ends. This CDR3 has 16 amino acids. As DNA, the CDR3 is TGTGCCAGCAGCTTAAATCAGGGGACGAACACCGGGGAGCTGTTTTTT. Amino acids: CASSLNQGTNTGELFF.

The chain couples TRBV19 to TRBJ1-1, with 8 bases that match TRBD1. CDR1 is LNHDA and CDR2 is SQIVND in the germline V gene (reference sequence). This CDR3 spans 15 amino acids. V lost 3 bases and J lost 4; bases outside the gene matches: 7. This CDR3 is CASSIQGAGGTEAFF. Written as DNA, the CDR3 is TGTGCCAGTAGTATCCAGGGGGCCGGGGGCACTGAAGCTTTCTTT.

This clone was picked up one time. The rearrangement uses TRBV9 and TRBJ1-3; maybe TRBD1 (6 bases). CDR1 and CDR2 (germline): SGDLS, YYNGEE. Trimming pared 0 bases from V and 4 bases from J, leaving 8 bases between. The CDR3 extends over 14 amino acids. CDR3 sequence reads: CASSVAGAGNTIYF. The CDR3 DNA sequence: TGTGCCAGCAGCGTAGCAGGGGCCGGAAACACCATATATTTT.

This chain links TRBV11-2 with TRBJ1-1; D ambiguous. V gave up 0 bases and J gave up 4 bases, with 9 bases separating them. The CDR3 loop spans 14 amino acids. The germline V gene has CDR1 SGHAT and CDR2 FQNNGV. CDR3: CASSLDYPPTEAFF. The CDR3 DNA is TGTGCCAGCAGCTTAGACTACCCCCCCACTGAAGCTTTCTTT.

Of note for this clone: At the DNA level, this CDR3 is encoded by other sequences in the same sample as well. The chain has TRBV6-6 and TRBJ1-2; D gene unclear. The CDR3 is made up of 12 amino acids. With 5 bases removed from V and 4 bases from J, the gap between germline ends came to 8 bases. CDR1 and CDR2 (germline): MNHNY, SVGAGI (reference sequence). The CDR3 nucleotides are TGTGCCAGCAGTCCCCCCGGCTATGGCTACACCTTC. This codes for CASSPPGYGYTF.

The chain has TRBV28 and TRBJ1-5; perhaps TRBD1 as D (5 bases). The CDR3 is made up of 12 amino acids. With 6 bases removed from V and 8 bases from J, the gap between germline ends came to 11 bases. The V gene's germline CDR1 is MDHEN and CDR2 SYDVKM. CDR3 in DNA: TGTGCCAGCAGCCAGCAGGGTAAGCCCCAGCATTTT. As protein: CASSQQGKPQHF. The variable domain in full, with the rest retrieved from reference TRBV28 and TRBJ1-5, is DVKVTQSSRYLVKRTGEKVFLECVQDMDHENMFWYRQDPGLGLRLIYFSYDVKMKEKGDIPEGYSVSREKKERFSLILESASTNQTSMYLCASSQQGKPQHFGDGTRLSIL.

The genes are TRBV5-6 and TRBJ1-1; D not resolved. The V end lost 0 bases, the J end lost 10 bases, and 10 bases lay between the germline ends. The germline gives CDR1 SGHDT, CDR2 YYEEEE. The CDR3 runs to 12 residues. The CDR3 bases are TGTGCCAGCAGCTTGGACTCCCGAGGAGCTTTCTTT. Its translation is CASSLDSRGAFF.